This entry features one T cell receptor (beta chain) sequence. The PCR made use of 60 Vbeta and 13 Jbeta primers. Generated by immunoSEQ multiplex PCR, the TCRdb table keeps only in-frame clones and is missing some. The data show around 130,000 clones, with 65% to 80% seen just once and less than 6% held by the top ten. This specimen comes from a study of cytomegalovirus exposure and HLA in healthy donors. The CDR3 length is 14 residues. Losses at the gene ends were 6 bases for V and 10 bases for J; bases not matched to a gene: 14. Germline V gene data show CDR1 as MNHNS and CDR2 as SASEGT. The chain uses TRBV6-1 and TRBJ1-2; 7 bases are a match to TRBD1. The sample comprised PBMCs. The receptor was isolated from a man between 18 and 35 years old in good health and CMV-seropositive. The CDR3 DNA sequence: TGTGCCAGCAGAGGGACAGAACTCATCACAATCTACACCTTC. It yields the protein CASRGTELITIYTF.